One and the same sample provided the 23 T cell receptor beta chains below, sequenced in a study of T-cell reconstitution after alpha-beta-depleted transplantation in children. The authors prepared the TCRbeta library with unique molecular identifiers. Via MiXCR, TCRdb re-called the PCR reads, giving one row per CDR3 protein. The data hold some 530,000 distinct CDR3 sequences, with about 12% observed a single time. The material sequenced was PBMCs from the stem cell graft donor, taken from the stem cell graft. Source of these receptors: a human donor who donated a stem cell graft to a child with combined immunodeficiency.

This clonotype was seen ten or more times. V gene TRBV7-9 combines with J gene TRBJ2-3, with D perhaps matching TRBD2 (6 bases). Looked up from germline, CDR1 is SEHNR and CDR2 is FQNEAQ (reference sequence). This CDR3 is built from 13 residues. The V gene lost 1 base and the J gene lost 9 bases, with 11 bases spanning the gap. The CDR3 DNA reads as TGTGCCAGCAGCTTAGGGGTTGCGGGGACGCAGTATTTT. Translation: CASSLGVAGTQYF. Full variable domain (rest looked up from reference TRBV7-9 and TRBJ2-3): DTGVSQNPRHKITKRGQNVTFRCDPISEHNRLYWYRQTLGQGPEFLTYFQNEAQLEKSRLLSDRFSAERPKGSFSTLEIQRTEQGDSAMYLCASSLGVAGTQYFGPGTRLTVL.

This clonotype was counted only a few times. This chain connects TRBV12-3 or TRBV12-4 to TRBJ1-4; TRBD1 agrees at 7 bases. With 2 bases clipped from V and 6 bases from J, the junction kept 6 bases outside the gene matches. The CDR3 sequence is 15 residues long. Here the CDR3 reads CASSLWGRGDEKLFF. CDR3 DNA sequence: TGTGCCAGCAGTTTATGGGGCAGGGGGGATGAAAAACTGTTTTTT.

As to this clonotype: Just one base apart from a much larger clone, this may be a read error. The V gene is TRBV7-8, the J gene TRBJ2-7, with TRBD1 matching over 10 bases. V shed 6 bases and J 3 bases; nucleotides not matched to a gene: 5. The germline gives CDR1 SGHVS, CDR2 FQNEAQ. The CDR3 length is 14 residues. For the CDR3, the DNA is TGTGCCAGCAGGTCCGGGACAGGGGTCTACGAGCAGTACTTC. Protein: CASRSGTGVYEQYF.

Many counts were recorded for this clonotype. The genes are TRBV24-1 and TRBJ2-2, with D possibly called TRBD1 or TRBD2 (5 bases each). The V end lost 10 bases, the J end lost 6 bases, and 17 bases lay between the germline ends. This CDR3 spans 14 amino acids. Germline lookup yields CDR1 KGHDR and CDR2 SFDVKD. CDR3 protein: CATTSSGTAGELFF. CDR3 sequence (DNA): TGTGCCACTACCTCCTCAGGGACCGCCGGGGAGCTGTTTTTT.

As DNA, the CDR3 is TGTGCCAGCAGTTACACGGGACTAGCCCCAGATACGCAGTATTTT. Its protein product is CASSYTGLAPDTQYF. The chain links TRBV6-2 or TRBV6-3 to TRBJ2-3; 9 bases are a match to TRBD2. V trimming: 2 bases; J trimming: 4 bases; junction bases outside the gene matches: 4. Per the germline V gene, CDR1 is MNHEY and CDR2 is SVGEGT. The CDR3 covers 15 residues.

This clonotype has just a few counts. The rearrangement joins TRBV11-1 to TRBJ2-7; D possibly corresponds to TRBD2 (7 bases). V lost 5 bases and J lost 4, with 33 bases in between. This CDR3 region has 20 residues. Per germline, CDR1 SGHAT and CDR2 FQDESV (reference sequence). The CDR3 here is CASSPTPGAGESSGVYEQYF. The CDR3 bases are TGTGCCAGCAGCCCAACCCCAGGGGCGGGAGAATCTAGCGGAGTTTACGAGCAGTACTTC.

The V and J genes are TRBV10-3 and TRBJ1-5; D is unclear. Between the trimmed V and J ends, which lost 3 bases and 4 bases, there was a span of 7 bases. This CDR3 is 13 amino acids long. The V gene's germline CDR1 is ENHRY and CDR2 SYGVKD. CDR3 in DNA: TGTGCCATCAGTGAAACAGAGAATCAGCCCCAGCATTTT. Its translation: CAISETENQPQHF.

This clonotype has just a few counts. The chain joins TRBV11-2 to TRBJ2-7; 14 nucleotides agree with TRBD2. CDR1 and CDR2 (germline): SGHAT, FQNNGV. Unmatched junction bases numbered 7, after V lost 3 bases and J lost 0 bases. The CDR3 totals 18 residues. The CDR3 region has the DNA TGTGCCAGCAGCTTTCCGACTAGCGGGAGGGCAACCTCCTACGAGCAGTACTTC. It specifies CASSFPTSGRATSYEQYF.

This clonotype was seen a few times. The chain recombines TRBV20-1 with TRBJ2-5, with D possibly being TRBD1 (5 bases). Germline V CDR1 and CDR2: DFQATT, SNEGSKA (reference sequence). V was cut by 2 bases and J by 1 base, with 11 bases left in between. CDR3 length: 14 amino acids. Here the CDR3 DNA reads TGCAGTGCTAGAACCTGGACATCCCAAGAGACCCAGTACTTC. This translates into CSARTWTSQETQYF.

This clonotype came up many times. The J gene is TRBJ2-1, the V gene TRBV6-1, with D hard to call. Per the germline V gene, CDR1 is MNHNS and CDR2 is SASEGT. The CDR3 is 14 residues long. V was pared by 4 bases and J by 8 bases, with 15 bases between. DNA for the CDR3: TGTGCCAGCAGTGCGGTCCAATCTAGTGATGAGCAGTTCTTC. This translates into CASSAVQSSDEQFF.

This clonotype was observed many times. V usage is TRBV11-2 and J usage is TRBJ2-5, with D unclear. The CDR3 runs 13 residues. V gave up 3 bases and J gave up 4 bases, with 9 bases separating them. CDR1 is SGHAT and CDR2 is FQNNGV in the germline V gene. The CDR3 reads CASSFQSIETQYF. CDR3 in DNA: TGTGCCAGCAGCTTTCAATCAATAGAGACCCAGTACTTC.

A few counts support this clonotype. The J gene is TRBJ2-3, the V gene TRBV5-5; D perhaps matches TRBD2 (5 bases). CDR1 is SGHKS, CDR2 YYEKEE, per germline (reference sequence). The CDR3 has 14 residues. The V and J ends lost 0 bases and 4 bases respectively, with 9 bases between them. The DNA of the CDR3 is TGTGCCAGCAGCTTGGTTCGGGGAGCAGATACGCAGTATTTT. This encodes CASSLVRGADTQYF.

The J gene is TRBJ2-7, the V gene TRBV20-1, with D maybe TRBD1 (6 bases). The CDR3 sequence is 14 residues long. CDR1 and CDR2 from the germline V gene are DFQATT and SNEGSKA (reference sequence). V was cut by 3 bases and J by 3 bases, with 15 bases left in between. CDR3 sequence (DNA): TGCAGTGCTAGTCAACAGGGTTGGGGCTACGAGCAGTACTTC. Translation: CSASQQGWGYEQYF.

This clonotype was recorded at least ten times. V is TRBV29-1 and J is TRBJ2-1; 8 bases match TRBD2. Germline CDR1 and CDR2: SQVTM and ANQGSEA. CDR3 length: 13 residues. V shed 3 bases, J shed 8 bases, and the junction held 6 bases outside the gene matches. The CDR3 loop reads CSVEMTSVDEQFF. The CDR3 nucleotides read TGCAGCGTTGAGATGACTAGCGTAGATGAGCAGTTCTTC.

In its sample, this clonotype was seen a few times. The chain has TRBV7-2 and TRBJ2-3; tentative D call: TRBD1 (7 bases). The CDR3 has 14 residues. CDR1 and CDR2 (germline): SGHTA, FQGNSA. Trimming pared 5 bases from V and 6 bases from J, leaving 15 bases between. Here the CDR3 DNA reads TGTGCCAGCAGCAACGGCCCAGGGGGGGATACGCAGTATTTT. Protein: CASSNGPGGDTQYF.

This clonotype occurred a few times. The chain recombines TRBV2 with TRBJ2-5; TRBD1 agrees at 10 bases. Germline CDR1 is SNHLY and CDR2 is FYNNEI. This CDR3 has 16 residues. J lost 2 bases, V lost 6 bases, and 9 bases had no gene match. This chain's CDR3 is CASSDDRDRGQETQYF. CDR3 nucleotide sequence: TGTGCCAGCAGCGATGACCGGGACAGGGGTCAAGAGACCCAGTACTTC.

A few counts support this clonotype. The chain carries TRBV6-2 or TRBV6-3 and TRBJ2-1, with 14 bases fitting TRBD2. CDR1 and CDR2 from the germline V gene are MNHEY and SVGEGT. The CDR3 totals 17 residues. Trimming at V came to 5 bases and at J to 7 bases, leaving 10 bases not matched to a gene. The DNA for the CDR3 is TGTGCCAGCAGTCCCCCCGGGACTAGCGGGAGATGGAATGAGCAGTTCTTC. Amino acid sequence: CASSPPGTSGRWNEQFF.

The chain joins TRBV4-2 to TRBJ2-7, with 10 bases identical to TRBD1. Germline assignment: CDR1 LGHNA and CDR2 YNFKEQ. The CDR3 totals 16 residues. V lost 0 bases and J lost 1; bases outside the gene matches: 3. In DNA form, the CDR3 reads TGTGCCAGCAGCCAAGATATGGGACAGGGGTCCTACGAGCAGTACTTC. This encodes CASSQDMGQGSYEQYF.

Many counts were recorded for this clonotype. CDR3 sequence: CASSEWGGPNYGYTF. CDR3 bases: TGTGCCAGCAGTGAATGGGGAGGGCCTAACTATGGCTACACCTTC. V gene TRBV25-1 combines with J gene TRBJ1-2; D unresolved. Germline V gene sequence: CDR1 MGHDK, CDR2 SYGVNS. V lost 1 base to trimming and J lost 0 bases, with 9 bases between them. This CDR3 is built from 15 residues.

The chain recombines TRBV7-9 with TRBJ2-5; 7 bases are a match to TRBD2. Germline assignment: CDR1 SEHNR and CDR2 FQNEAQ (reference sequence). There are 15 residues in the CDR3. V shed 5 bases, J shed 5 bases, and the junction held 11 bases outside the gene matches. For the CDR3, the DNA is TGTGCCAGCAGCGCAAATGGACTAGGGGCGGAGACCCAGTACTTC. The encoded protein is CASSANGLGAETQYF.

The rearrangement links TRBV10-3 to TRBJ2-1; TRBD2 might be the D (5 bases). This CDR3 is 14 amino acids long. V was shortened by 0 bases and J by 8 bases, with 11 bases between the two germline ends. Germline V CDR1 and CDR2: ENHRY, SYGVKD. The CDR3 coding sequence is TGTGCCATCAGTGAGTCGGATCTAGCTCATGAGCAGTTCTTC. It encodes CAISESDLAHEQFF.

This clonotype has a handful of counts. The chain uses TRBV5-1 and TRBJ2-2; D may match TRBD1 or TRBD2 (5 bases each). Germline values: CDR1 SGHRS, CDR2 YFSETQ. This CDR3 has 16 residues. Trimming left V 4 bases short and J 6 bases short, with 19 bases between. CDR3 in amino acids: CASSPDGTRAAGELFF. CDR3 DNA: TGCGCCAGCAGCCCCGACGGGACCCGGGCGGCCGGGGAGCTGTTTTTT.

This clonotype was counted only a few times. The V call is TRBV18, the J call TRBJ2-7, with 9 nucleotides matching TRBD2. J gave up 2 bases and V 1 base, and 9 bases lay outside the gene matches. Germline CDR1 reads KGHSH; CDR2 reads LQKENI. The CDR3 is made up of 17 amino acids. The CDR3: CASSPLTRTSAPYEQYF. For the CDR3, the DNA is TGTGCCAGCTCACCACTGACTCGGACTAGCGCTCCCTACGAGCAGTACTTC.